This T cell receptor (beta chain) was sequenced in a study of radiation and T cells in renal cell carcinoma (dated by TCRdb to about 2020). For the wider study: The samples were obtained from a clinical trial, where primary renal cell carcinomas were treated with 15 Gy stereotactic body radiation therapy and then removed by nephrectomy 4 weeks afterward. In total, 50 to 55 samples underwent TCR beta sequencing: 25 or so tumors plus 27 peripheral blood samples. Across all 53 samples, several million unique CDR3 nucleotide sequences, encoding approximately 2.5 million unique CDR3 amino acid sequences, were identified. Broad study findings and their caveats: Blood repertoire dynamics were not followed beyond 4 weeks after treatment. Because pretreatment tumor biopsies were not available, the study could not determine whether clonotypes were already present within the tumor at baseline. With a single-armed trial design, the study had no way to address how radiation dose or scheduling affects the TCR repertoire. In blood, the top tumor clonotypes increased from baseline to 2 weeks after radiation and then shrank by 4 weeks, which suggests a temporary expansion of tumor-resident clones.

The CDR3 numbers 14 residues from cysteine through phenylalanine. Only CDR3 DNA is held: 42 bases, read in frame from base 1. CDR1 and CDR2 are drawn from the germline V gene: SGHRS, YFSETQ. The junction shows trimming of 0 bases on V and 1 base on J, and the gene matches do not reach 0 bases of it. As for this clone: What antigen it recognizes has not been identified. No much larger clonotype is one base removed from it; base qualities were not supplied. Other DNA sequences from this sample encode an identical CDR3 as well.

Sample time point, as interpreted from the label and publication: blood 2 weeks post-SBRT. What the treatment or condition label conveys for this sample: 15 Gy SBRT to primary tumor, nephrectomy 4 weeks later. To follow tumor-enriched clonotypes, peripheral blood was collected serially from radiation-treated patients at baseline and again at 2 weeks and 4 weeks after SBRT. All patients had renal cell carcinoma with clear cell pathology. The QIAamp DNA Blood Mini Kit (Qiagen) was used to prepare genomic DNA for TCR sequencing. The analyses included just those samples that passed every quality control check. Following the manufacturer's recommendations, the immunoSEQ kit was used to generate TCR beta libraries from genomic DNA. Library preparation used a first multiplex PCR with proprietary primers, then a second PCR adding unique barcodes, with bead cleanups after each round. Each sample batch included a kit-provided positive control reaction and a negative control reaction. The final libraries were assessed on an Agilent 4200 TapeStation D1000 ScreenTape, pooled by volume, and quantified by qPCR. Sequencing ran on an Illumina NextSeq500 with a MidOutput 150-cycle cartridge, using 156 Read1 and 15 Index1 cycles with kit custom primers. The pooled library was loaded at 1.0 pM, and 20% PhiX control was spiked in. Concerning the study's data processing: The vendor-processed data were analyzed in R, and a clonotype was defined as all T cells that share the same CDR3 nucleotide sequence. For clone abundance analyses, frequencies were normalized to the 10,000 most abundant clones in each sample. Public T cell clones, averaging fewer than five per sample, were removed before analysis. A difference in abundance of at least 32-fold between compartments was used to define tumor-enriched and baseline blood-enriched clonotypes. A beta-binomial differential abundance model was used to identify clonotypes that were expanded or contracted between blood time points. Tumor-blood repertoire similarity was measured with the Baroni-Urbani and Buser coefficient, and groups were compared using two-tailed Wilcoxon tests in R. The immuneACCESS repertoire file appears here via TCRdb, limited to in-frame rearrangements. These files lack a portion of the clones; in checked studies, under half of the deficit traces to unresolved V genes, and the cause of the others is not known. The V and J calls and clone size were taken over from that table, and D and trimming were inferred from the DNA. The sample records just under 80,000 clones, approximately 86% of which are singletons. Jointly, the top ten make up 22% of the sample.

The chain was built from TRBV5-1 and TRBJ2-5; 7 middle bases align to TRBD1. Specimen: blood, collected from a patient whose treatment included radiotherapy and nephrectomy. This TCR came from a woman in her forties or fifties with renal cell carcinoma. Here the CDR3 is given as CASSLGQGQETQYF. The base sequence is TGCGCCAGCAGCTTGGGACAGGGCCAAGAGACCCAGTACTTC.